This T cell receptor (beta chain) was profiled in a study of cytomegalovirus exposure and HLA in healthy donors. Remarks on this clone: Its specificity is unknown.

Study-wide findings and caveats: Within the 130 or so validation repertoires, first-cohort TCR clusters tended to co-occur, according to a later analysis. Rare sequences made up most TCRs, while some public TCRs were found in many donors. Associated with cytomegalovirus, according to the listing, were 150 to 200 TCR beta chains. Reports credit the classifier with highly specific, highly sensitive diagnosis of cytomegalovirus status.

Sequencing used immunoSEQ multiplex PCR; TCRdb keeps in-frame clones, though not all of them. This sample has hundreds of thousands of clones, with around 86% found just once. With 4 bases clipped from V and 2 bases from J, the junction kept 2 bases outside the gene matches. The CDR3 has 16 amino acids. Germline V CDR1 and CDR2: LGHNA, YNFKEQ. The chain is built from TRBV4-2 and TRBJ2-3; 14 bases are shared with TRBD2. What was sequenced was PBMCs. The receptor comes from a woman aged 25-40 years in good health and CMV-seropositive. Written as DNA, the CDR3 is TGTGCCAGCAGCCGGGGACTAGCGGGAGCCACAGATACGCAGTATTTT. It specifies CASSRGLAGATDTQYF.